This is a list of T cell receptor beta chains from one sample in a study of blood T cell repertoires in COVID-19. The protocol was immunoSEQ multiplex PCR, while the TCRdb copy is restricted to in-frame clones and leaves out a portion. The sample includes 110,000 to 150,000 clones, about 87% of them seen just once. Sequencing was carried out using peripheral blood. These receptors were taken from a woman aged 45-60 years with acute or convalescent COVID-19. The CDR3 runs from the conserved cysteine through the conserved F or W. The D gene is left open where the match is weak. Expanded clones are given a class, and other clones once, few, many or no size at all.

V gene: TRBV19
D gene: .
J gene: TRBJ1-5
clone size: .
CDR3 protein: CASSESIGVGQPQHF
CDR3 DNA: TGTGCCAGTAGTGAAAGTATCGGGGTGGGTCAGCCCCAGCATTTT

V gene: TRBV20-1
D gene: .
J gene: TRBJ2-7
clone size: .
CDR3 protein: CSASVAGEQYF
CDR3 DNA: TGCAGTGCTAGCGTAGCCGGCGAGCAGTACTTC

V gene: TRBV4-1
D gene: .
J gene: TRBJ1-2
clone size: .
CDR3 protein: CASSPRTDSVYGYTF
CDR3 DNA: TGCGCCAGCAGCCCACGGACTGATTCGGTCTATGGCTACACCTTC

V gene: TRBV27
D gene: .
J gene: TRBJ1-1
clone size: once
CDR3 protein: CASSLHPGLPAEAFF
CDR3 DNA: TGTGCCAGCAGTTTACATCCAGGGCTCCCCGCTGAAGCTTTCTTT

V gene: TRBV30
D gene: TRBD1
J gene: TRBJ1-6
clone size: few
CDR3 protein: CAYLTGGNSPLHF
CDR3 DNA: TGTGCCTACTTGACAGGGGGAAATTCACCCCTCCACTTT

V gene: TRBV2
D gene: .
J gene: TRBJ1-1
clone size: few
CDR3 protein: CASRRGMNTEAFF
CDR3 DNA: TGTGCCAGCCGGCGGGGTATGAACACTGAAGCTTTCTTT

V gene: TRBV19
D gene: TRBD1
J gene: TRBJ1-2
clone size: .
CDR3 protein: CASIGTGGVYGYTF
CDR3 DNA: TGTGCCAGTATCGGGACAGGGGGGGTCTATGGCTACACCTTC

V gene: TRBV7-9
D gene: .
J gene: TRBJ1-1
clone size: .
CDR3 protein: CASRGPWNTEAFF
CDR3 DNA: TGTGCCAGCAGGGGCCCCTGGAACACTGAAGCTTTCTTT

V gene: TRBV9
D gene: TRBD1
J gene: TRBJ1-1
clone size: .
CDR3 protein: CASSVAQGVSEAFF
CDR3 DNA: TGTGCCAGCAGCGTAGCGCAGGGGGTAAGTGAAGCTTTCTTT

V gene: TRBV7-8
D gene: .
J gene: TRBJ1-1
clone size: .
CDR3 protein: CASSPNTRGMLNTEAFF
CDR3 DNA: TGTGCCAGCAGTCCTAACACGCGGGGCATGTTAAACACTGAAGCTTTCTTT

V gene: TRBV7-8
D gene: TRBD2
J gene: TRBJ2-7
clone size: .
CDR3 protein: CASSLGGDYEQYF
CDR3 DNA: TGTGCCAGCAGCCTCGGGGGGGACTACGAGCAGTACTTC

V gene: TRBV19
D gene: .
J gene: TRBJ2-3
clone size: .
CDR3 protein: CASSIGGSGTDTQYF
CDR3 DNA: TGTGCCAGTAGTATAGGAGGCAGTGGCACAGATACGCAGTATTTT